Presented here are 2 T cell receptor beta chains from one specimen sequenced in a study of T cells in Graves' hyperthyroidism and ophthalmopathy. Amplification targeted TCR beta CDR3 regions from RNA transcripts. The HTBI set primed first-round TCR CDR3 RT-PCR. Each CDR3 protein is one row after TCRdb ran MiXCR on the multiplex PCR reads. Of about 720,000 distinct CDR3 sequences in the sample, over 15% were seen once. Sequenced material: blood. The receptors shown here come from a woman between 45 and 60 years old with Graves' hyperthyroidism that later progressed to Graves' ophthalmopathy.

This clonotype showed up just a few times. The rearrangement links TRBV24-1 to TRBJ2-3; TRBD2 agrees at 9 bases. The CDR3 spans 18 residues. From germline, CDR1 is KGHDR and CDR2 SFDVKD. The trim removed 0 bases at V and 0 bases at J, leaving 6 bases unmatched. The chain's CDR3 is CATSDLRRGGDSTDTQYF. Written as DNA, the CDR3 is TGTGCCACCAGTGATTTGCGGCGGGGGGGCGATAGCACAGATACGCAGTATTTT.

This clonotype has ten or more counts. The chain joins TRBV5-1 to TRBJ1-1; 9 bases are a match to TRBD1. Germline V gives CDR1 SGHRS, CDR2 YFSETQ. Losses at the gene ends were 2 bases for V and 3 bases for J; bases not matched to a gene: 8. The CDR3 totals 16 residues. CDR3 coding DNA: TGCGCCAGCAGCTTTGGACAGGGGACGTCGGACACTGAAGCTTTCTTT. It encodes CASSFGQGTSDTEAFF.